This T cell receptor (beta chain) stems from a study of blood T cells in healthy people across ages. Germline V gene data show CDR1 as LGHDT and CDR2 as YNNKEL (reference sequence). CDR3 length: 15 amino acids. A second PCR of roughly 7 to 11 cycles used a sample-barcoded 5' primer and a J-beta primer mix. Each cDNA molecule was tagged by a template-switch adaptor with 12 random nucleotides. One entry per CDR3 protein results from TCRdb running MiXCR on the 5' RACE reads. The table has about 1.4 million distinct CDR3 sequences, approximately 59% seen once. The sequence was collected from a man aged 18 to 30 in good health. Material: blood. This rearrangement joins TRBV3-1 to TRBJ2-4; D unclear. The J call is in doubt because the DNA end fits TRBJ2-7 better. In DNA, the CDR3 is TGTGCCAGCAGCCAAGATGTAGCCGCGACCTACGAGCAGTACTTC. Protein: CASSQDVAATYEQYF.